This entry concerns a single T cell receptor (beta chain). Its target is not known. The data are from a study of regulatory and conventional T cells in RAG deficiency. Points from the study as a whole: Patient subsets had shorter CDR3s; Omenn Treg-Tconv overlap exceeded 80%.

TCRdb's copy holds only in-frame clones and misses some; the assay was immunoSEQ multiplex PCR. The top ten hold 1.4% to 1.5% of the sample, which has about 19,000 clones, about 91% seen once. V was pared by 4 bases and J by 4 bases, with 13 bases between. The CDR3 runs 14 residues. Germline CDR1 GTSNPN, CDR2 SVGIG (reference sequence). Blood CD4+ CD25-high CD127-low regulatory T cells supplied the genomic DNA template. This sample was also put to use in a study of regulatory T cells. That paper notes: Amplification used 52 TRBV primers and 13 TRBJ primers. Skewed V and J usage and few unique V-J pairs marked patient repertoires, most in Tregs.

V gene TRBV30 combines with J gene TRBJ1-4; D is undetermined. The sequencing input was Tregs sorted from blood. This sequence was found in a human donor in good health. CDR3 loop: CAWIYLPINEKLFF. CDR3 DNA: TGTGCCTGGATTTACTTACCGATTAATGAAAAACTGTTTTTT.